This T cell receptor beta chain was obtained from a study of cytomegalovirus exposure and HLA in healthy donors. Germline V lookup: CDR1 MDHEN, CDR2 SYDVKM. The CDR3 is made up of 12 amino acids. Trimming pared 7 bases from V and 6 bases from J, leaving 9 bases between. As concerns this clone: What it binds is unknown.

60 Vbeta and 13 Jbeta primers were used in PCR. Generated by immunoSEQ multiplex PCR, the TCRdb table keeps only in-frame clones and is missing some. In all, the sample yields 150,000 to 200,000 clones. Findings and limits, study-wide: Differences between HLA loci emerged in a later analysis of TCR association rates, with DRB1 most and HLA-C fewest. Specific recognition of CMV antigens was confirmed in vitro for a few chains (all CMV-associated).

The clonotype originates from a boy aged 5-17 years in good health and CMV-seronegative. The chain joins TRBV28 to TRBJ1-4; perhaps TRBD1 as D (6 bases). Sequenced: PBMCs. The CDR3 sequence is CASTGVDEKLFF. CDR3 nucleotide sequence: TGTGCCAGCACAGGGGTGGATGAAAAACTGTTTTTT. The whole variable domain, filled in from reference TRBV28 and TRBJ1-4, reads DVKVTQSSRYLVKRTGEKVFLECVQDMDHENMFWYRQDPGLGLRLIYFSYDVKMKEKGDIPEGYSVSREKKERFSLILESASTNQTSMYLCASTGVDEKLFFGSGTQLSVL.